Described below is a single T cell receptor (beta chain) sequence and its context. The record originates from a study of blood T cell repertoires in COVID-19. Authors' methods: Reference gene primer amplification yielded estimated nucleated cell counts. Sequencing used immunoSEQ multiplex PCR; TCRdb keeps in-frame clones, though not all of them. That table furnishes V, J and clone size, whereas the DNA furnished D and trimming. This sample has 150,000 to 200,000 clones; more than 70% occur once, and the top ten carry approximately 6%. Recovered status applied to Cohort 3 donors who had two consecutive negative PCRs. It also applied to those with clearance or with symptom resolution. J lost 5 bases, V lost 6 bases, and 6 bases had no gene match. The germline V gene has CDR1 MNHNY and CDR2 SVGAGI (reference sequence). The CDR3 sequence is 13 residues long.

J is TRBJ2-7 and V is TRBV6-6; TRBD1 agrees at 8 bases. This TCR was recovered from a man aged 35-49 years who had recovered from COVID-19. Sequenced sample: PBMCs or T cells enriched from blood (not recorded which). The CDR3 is CASRKTQGDEQYV. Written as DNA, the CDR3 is TGTGCCAGCAGAAAGACACAGGGGGACGAGCAGTACGTC.